The rows below give T cell receptor beta chains drawn from one sample of a study of control samples from healthy donors and cancer patients. TCRdb's copy holds only in-frame clones and misses some; the assay was immunoSEQ multiplex PCR. The repertoire holds roughly 63,000 clones, with around 91% as singletons. Material for sequencing was PBMCs. The source of these receptors is a man in his fifties or sixties with colorectal cancer. The CDR3 runs from the conserved cysteine through the conserved F or W. D genes are given only for firm matches. Not every row has a clone size; where given, it reads once, few, many or a size class.

clone size: -; J gene: TRBJ2-1; D gene: TRBD1; V gene: TRBV29-1; CDR3 protein: CSVDDRGRNNEQFF; CDR3 DNA: TGCAGCGTAGATGACAGGGGGAGGAACAATGAGCAGTTCTTC
clone size: -; J gene: TRBJ2-1; D gene: TRBD2; V gene: TRBV2; CDR3 protein: CASSVDGGGYNEQFF; CDR3 DNA: TGTGCCAGCAGTGTTGACGGGGGGGGGTACAATGAGCAGTTCTTC
clone size: -; J gene: TRBJ2-1; D gene: -; V gene: TRBV6-5; CDR3 protein: CASSYSDNEQFF; CDR3 DNA: TGTGCCAGCAGTTACTCCGACAATGAGCAGTTCTTC
clone size: -; J gene: TRBJ1-4; D gene: -; V gene: TRBV3-1/TRBV3-2; CDR3 protein: CASGGNEKLFF; CDR3 DNA: TGTGCCAGCGGGGGTAATGAAAAACTGTTTTTT
clone size: -; J gene: TRBJ2-7; D gene: -; V gene: TRBV18; CDR3 protein: CASSTGSSYEQYF; CDR3 DNA: TGTGCCAGCTCAACGGGCAGTTCCTACGAGCAGTACTTC
clone size: -; J gene: TRBJ2-3; D gene: -; V gene: TRBV6-5; CDR3 protein: CASTYFGGEDTQYF; CDR3 DNA: TGTGCCAGCACTTACTTCGGGGGCGAAGATACGCAGTATTTT
clone size: once; J gene: TRBJ2-3; D gene: -; V gene: TRBV18; CDR3 protein: CASSLESSAMIDTQYF; CDR3 DNA: TGTGCCAGCTCACTCGAGTCTAGCGCAATGATAGATACGCAGTATTTT
clone size: -; J gene: TRBJ1-2; D gene: -; V gene: TRBV3-1/TRBV3-2; CDR3 protein: CASRPRAGDGSGYGYTF; CDR3 DNA: TGTGCCAGCAGACCACGGGCGGGAGACGGTTCAGGGTATGGCTACACCTTC
clone size: -; J gene: TRBJ2-7; D gene: -; V gene: TRBV30; CDR3 protein: CAWSTGALGEQYF; CDR3 DNA: TGTGCCTGGAGTACGGGGGCCCTTGGGGAGCAGTACTTC
clone size: -; J gene: TRBJ2-1; D gene: TRBD2; V gene: TRBV7-8; CDR3 protein: CASSLRGDSYNEQFF; CDR3 DNA: TGTGCCAGCAGCTTGCGGGGGGATTCCTACAATGAGCAGTTCTTC
clone size: -; J gene: TRBJ1-5; D gene: -; V gene: TRBV4-3; CDR3 protein: CASSGQANQPQHF; CDR3 DNA: TGCGCCAGCAGCGGGCAGGCCAATCAGCCCCAGCATTTT
clone size: -; J gene: TRBJ2-5; D gene: -; V gene: TRBV5-6; CDR3 protein: CASSLVASEETQYF; CDR3 DNA: TGTGCCAGCAGCTTGGTCGCCTCAGAAGAGACCCAGTACTTC
clone size: -; J gene: TRBJ1-6; D gene: -; V gene: TRBV27; CDR3 protein: CASSLINSPLHF; CDR3 DNA: TGTGCCAGCAGTTTGATTAATTCACCCCTCCACTTT
clone size: once; J gene: TRBJ2-1; D gene: TRBD2; V gene: TRBV4-1; CDR3 protein: CASSAAGEYNEQFF; CDR3 DNA: TGCGCCAGCAGCGCGGCGGGGGAGTACAATGAGCAGTTCTTC